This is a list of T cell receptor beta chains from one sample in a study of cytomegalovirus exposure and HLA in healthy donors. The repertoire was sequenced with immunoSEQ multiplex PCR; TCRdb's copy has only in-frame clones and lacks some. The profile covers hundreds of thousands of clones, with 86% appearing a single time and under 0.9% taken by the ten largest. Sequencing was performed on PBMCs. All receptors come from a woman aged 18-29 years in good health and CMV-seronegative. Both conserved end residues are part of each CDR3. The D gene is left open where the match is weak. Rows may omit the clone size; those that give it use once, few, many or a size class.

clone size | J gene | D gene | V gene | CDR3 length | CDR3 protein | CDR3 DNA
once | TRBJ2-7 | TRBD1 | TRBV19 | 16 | CASRETPGQGNYEQYF | TGTGCCAGTAGAGAGACGCCGGGACAGGGAAACTACGAGCAGTACTTC
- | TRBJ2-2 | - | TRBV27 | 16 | CASSLTGLTNTGELFF | TGTGCCAGCAGTTTGACAGGTCTAACGAACACCGGGGAGCTGTTTTTT
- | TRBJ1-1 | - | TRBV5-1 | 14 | CASREQAANTEAFF | TGCGCCAGCAGGGAACAGGCCGCGAACACTGAAGCTTTCTTT
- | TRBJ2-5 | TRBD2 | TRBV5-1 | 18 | CASSLGALAGVGQETQYF | TGCGCCAGCAGCTTGGGGGCACTAGCGGGAGTGGGACAAGAGACCCAGTACTTC
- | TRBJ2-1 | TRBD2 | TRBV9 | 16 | CASSSMGLVQRDEQFF | TGTGCCAGCAGCTCGATGGGACTAGTTCAGAGGGATGAGCAGTTCTTC
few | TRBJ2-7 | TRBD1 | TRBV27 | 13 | CASRRTGAYEQYF | TGTGCCAGCAGACGGACAGGAGCCTACGAGCAGTACTTC
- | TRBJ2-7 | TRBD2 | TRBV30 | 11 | CAWTSGREQYF | TGTGCCTGGACTAGCGGGAGGGAGCAGTACTTC
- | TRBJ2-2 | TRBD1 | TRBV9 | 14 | CASSEQDRSGELFF | TGTGCCAGCAGCGAACAGGACAGGTCCGGGGAGCTGTTTTTT
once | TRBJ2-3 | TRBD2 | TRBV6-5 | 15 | CASSMRGGRTDTQYF | TGTGCCAGCAGTATGCGGGGGGGCCGGACAGATACGCAGTATTTT
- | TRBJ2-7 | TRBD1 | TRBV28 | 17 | CASSLEGGTGASYEQYF | TGTGCCAGCAGTTTAGAGGGAGGGACAGGGGCTTCCTACGAGCAGTACTTC
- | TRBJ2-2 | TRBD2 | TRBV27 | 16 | CASSVWRGRSTGELFF | TGTGCCAGCAGTGTCTGGCGGGGGAGAAGCACCGGGGAGCTGTTTTTT
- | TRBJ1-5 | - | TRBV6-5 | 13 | CASSSEENQPQHF | TGTGCCAGCAGTTCGGAGGAAAATCAGCCCCAGCATTTT
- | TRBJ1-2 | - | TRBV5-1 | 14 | CASSLKGGDYGYTF | TGCGCCAGCAGCTTGAAAGGGGGGGACTATGGCTACACCTTC
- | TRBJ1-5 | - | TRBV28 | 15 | CASSYPGAINQPQHF | TGTGCCAGCAGTTACCCAGGGGCCATCAATCAGCCCCAGCATTTT
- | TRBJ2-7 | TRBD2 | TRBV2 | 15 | CASRQGLAGTYEQYF | TGTGCCAGCAGGCAGGGACTAGCGGGAACCTACGAGCAGTACTTC
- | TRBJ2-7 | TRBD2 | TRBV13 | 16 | CASSRRSSGSSYEQYF | TGTGCCAGCAGCCGAAGGTCCAGCGGGAGCTCCTACGAGCAGTACTTC
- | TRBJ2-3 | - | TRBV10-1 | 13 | CASSESGPGTQYF | TGCGCCAGCAGTGAGAGCGGGCCCGGGACGCAGTATTTT
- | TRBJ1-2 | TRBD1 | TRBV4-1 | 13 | CASSPRQGHGYTF | TGCGCCAGCAGCCCCCGACAGGGTCATGGCTACACCTTC
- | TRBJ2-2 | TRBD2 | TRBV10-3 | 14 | CAISGTSGTGELFF | TGTGCCATCTCGGGGACTAGCGGCACCGGGGAGCTGTTTTTT
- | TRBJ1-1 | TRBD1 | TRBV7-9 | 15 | CASSVGGTGYTEAFF | TGTGCCAGCAGCGTCGGTGGGACAGGGTACACTGAAGCTTTCTTT
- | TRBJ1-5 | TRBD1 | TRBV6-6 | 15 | CASSYPGQRNQPQHF | TGTGCCAGCAGTTACCCGGGACAGCGTAATCAGCCCCAGCATTTT
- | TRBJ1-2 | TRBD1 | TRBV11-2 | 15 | CASSTQTGGVDGYTF | TGTGCCAGCAGCACCCAGACAGGGGGCGTAGATGGCTACACCTTC
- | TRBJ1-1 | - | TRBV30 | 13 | CAWGGYENTEAFF | TGTGCCTGGGGAGGATATGAAAACACTGAAGCTTTCTTT
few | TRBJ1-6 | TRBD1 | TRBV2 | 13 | CATSGTGVSPLHF | TGTGCCACTTCCGGGACAGGGGTTTCACCCCTCCACTTT
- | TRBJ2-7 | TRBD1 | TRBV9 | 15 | CASSADFGTGGEQYF | TGTGCCAGCAGCGCTGACTTCGGGACAGGGGGCGAGCAGTACTTC
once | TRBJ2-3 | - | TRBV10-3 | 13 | CAKSAGRTDTQYF | TGTGCTAAATCAGCGGGTCGCACAGATACGCAGTATTTT
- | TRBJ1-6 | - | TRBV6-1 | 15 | CASMGAWGYNSPLHF | TGTGCCAGCATGGGGGCGTGGGGTTATAATTCACCCCTCCACTTT
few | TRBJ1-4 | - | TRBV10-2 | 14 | CASSESTYNEKLFF | TGCGCCAGCAGTGAGTCGACATATAATGAAAAACTGTTTTTT
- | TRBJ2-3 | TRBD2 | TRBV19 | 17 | CASSMSGRAGGTDTQYF | TGTGCCAGTAGTATGAGCGGGAGGGCCGGGGGCACAGATACGCAGTATTTT
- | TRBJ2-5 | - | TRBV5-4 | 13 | CASSDNREETQYF | TGTGCCAGCAGCGACAACAGGGAAGAGACCCAGTACTTC
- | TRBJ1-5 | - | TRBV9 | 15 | CASSADGGSRVAQHF | TGTGCCAGCAGCGCCGATGGGGGGAGTAGGGTGGCCCAGCATTTT
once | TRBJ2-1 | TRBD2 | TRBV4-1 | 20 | CASSPRASGAGGYSYNEQFF | TGCGCCAGCAGCCCAAGAGCATCAGGAGCGGGAGGATATTCCTACAATGAGCAGTTCTTC
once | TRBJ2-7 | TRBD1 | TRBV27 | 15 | CASSLKGQTTYEQYF | TGTGCCAGCAGTTTAAAGGGACAGACTACCTACGAGCAGTACTTC
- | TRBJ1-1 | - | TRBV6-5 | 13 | CASWRGTNTEAFF | TGTGCCAGCTGGCGGGGGACAAACACTGAAGCTTTCTTT
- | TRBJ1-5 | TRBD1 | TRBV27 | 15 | CASSLERGRGQPQHF | TGTGCCAGCAGTCTAGAAAGGGGGCGAGGTCAGCCCCAGCATTTT
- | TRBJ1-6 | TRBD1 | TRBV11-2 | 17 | CASRRPAGTGIRSPLHF | TGTGCCAGCAGGCGACCTGCCGGGACAGGGATTCGGTCACCCCTCCACTTT
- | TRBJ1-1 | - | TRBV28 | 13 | CASKVRANTEAFF | TGTGCCAGCAAGGTCAGGGCAAACACTGAAGCTTTCTTT
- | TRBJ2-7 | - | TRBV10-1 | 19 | CASPEWGVMRLSSSYEQYF | TGCGCCAGCCCAGAGTGGGGGGTCATGCGGCTATCTAGCTCCTACGAGCAGTACTTC
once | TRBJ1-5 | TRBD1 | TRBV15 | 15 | CATSARTGVNQPQHF | TGTGCCACCAGCGCCCGGACAGGGGTCAATCAGCCCCAGCATTTT
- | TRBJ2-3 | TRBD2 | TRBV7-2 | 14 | CASSKGLGADTQYF | TGTGCCAGCAGCAAGGGACTAGGAGCAGATACGCAGTATTTT
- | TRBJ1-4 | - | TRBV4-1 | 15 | CASSQLVAYEGKLFF | TGCGCCAGCAGCCAATTAGTCGCTTATGAGGGAAAACTGTTTTTT
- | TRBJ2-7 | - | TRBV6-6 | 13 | CASSLRTGYEQYF | TGTGCCAGCAGTCTCCGCACAGGGTACGAGCAGTACTTC
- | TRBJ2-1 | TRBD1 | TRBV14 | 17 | CASSTRTGISSYNEQFF | TGTGCCAGCAGCACCCGGACAGGGATCAGCTCCTACAATGAGCAGTTCTTC
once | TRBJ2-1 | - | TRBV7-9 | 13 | CASSPNRYNEQFF | TGTGCCAGCAGCCCGAACAGGTACAATGAGCAGTTCTTC
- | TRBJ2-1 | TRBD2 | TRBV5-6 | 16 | CASSLGGTGGRGEQFF | TGTGCCAGCAGCTTGGGCGGAACGGGGGGGCGCGGTGAGCAGTTCTTC
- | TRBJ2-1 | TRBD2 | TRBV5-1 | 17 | CASSLGTSGTPYNEQFF | TGCGCCAGCAGCTTGGGGACTAGCGGGACCCCCTACAATGAGCAGTTCTTC
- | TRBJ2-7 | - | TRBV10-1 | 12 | CASRARDGEQYF | TGCGCCAGCAGGGCCAGGGATGGCGAGCAGTACTTC
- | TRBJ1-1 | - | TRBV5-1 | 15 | CASSLSIGVNTEAFF | TGCGCCAGCAGCTTGAGTATCGGGGTGAACACTGAAGCTTTCTTT
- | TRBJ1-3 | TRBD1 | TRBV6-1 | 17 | CASSVYRGEGAGNTIYF | TGTGCCAGCAGTGTGTACAGGGGGGAAGGTGCTGGAAACACCATATATTTT
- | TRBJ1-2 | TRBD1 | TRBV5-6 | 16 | CASSLLRTGGNYGYTF | TGTGCCAGCAGCTTGCTACGGACAGGGGGCAACTATGGCTACACCTTC
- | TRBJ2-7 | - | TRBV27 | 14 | CASSLSSPRGEQYF | TGTGCCAGCAGTTTATCGTCTCCTAGGGGCGAGCAGTACTTC
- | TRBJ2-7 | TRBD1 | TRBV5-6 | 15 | CASSWAPGQGYEQYF | TGTGCCAGCAGCTGGGCCCCGGGACAGGGTTACGAGCAGTACTTC
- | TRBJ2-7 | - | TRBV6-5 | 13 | CASSLTANYEQYF | TGTGCCAGCAGTTTGACAGCCAACTACGAGCAGTACTTC
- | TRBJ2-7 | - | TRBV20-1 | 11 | CSVGGTYEQYF | TGCAGTGTTGGGGGCACCTACGAGCAGTACTTC
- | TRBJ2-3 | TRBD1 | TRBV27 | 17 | CASSFIGQGDLTDTQYF | TGTGCCAGCAGTTTCATAGGACAGGGCGATCTCACAGATACGCAGTATTTT